The clone carrying this TCR beta chain was counted many times. The target antigen is unknown. The data are from a study of T-cell reconstitution after alpha-beta-depleted transplantation in children. Study-level points and caveats: Several hundred rapidly expanded clones from non-depleted graft cells reportedly supplied alpha-beta T cells about two months post-transplant. The study traced high day-60 TCRbeta diversity in some patients to surviving recipient T cells and thymic progenitors. T-cell numbers and diversity one year post-transplant derived largely from freshly generated T cells.

The CDR3 has 15 amino acids. CDR1 and CDR2 from the germline V gene are SGHTA and FQGNSA. Trimming pared 3 bases from V and 2 bases from J, leaving 14 bases between. Molecular barcoding with unique molecular identifiers was used for the TCRbeta library. Via MiXCR, TCRdb re-called the PCR reads, giving one row per CDR3 protein. Among 250,000 to 300,000 distinct CDR3 sequences, roughly 7.8% were seen once, and the ten largest hold approximately 9.6%. The genes are TRBV7-2 and TRBJ2-7; perhaps TRBD2 as D (5 bases). This TCR came from a female patient aged 2-10 years who had a stem cell transplant for Fanconi anemia, so the T cells may come from the graft donor. The specimen comprised peripheral blood, sampled 360 days after TCRalphabeta/CD19-depleted stem cell transplant. CDR3 DNA sequence: TGTGCCAGCAGCTTCGTGGGCGGGCCTACCTACGAGCAGTACTTC. Its translation is CASSFVGGPTYEQYF.